Detailed here is one TCR beta chain. The target antigen is unknown. Clones were sequenced by immunoSEQ multiplex PCR, and TCRdb holds only the in-frame ones, with some missing. The sample shows about 350,000 clones, about 91% of them seen only once. Trimming took 1 base from V and 0 from J, leaving 6 bases between them. Germline assignment: CDR1 SGHAT and CDR2 FQNNGV. The CDR3 covers 14 residues. The entry originates in a study of Ad26.COV2.S vaccination and SARS-CoV-2 variants. Overall study findings and caveats: Vaccine recipients and placebo recipients showed similar non-spike TCR breadth.

This TCR was sampled from a human donor who had recovered from COVID-19. The chain uses TRBV11-2 and TRBJ1-1; no definite D call. Sequenced material: peripheral blood, taken after recovery from COVID-19. The CDR3 DNA sequence: TGTGCCAGCAGCTTAGTCAATTTGAACACTGAAGCTTTCTTT. Residues: CASSLVNLNTEAFF. Drawing the rest from reference TRBV11-2 and TRBJ1-1, the complete variable domain is EAGVAQSPRYKIIEKRQSVAFWCNPISGHATLYWYQQILGQGPKLLIQFQNNGVVDDSQLPKDRFSAERLKGVDSTLKIQPAKLEDSAVYLCASSLVNLNTEAFFGQGTRLTVV.